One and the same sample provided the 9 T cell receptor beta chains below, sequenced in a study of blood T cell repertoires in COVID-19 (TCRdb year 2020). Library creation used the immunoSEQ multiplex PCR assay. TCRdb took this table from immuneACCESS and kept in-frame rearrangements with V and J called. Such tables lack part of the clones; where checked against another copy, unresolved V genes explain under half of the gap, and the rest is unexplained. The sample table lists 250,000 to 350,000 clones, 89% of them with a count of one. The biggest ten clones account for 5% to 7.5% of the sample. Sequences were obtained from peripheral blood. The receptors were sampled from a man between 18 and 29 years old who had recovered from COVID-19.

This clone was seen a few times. As DNA, the CDR3 is TGTGCCAGCAGTTCTTACAGGGGACTAGCGGGAGCCGGGGAGCTGTTTTTT. Its protein product is CASSSYRGLAGAGELFF. The chain couples TRBV27 to TRBJ2-2, with TRBD2 identical over 14 bases. Germline-derived CDR1 and CDR2 are MNHEY and SMNVEV (reference sequence). The CDR3 runs to 17 residues. V trimming: 4 bases; J trimming: 6 bases; junction bases outside the gene matches: 7.

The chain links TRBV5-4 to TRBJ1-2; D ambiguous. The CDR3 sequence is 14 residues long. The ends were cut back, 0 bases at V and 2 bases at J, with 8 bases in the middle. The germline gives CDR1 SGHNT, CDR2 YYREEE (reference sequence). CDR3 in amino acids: CASSLGAGNYGYTF. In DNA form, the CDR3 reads TGTGCCAGCAGCTTGGGGGCGGGAAACTATGGCTACACCTTC.

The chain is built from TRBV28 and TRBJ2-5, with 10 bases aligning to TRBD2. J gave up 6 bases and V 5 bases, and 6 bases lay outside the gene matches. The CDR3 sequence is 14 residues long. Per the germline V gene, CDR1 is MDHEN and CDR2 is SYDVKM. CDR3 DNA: TGTGCCAGCAGTCCTAGCGGGGGCCCGCAGACCCAGTACTTC. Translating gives CASSPSGGPQTQYF.

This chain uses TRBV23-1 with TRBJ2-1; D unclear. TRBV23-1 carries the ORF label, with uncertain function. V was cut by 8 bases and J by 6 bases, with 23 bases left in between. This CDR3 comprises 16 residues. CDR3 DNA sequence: TGCGCCAGCGGGCTGAATCCGAATGCTTACAGCAATGAGCAGTTCTTC. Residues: CASGLNPNAYSNEQFF.

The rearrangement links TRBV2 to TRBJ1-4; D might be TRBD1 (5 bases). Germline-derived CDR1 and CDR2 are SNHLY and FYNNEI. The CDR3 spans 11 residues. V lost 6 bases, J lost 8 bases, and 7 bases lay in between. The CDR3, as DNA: TGTGCCAGCAGGGCAGGGGAAAAACTGTTTTTT. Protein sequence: CASRAGEKLFF. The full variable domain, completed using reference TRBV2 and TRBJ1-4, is EPEVTQTPSHQVTQMGQEVILRCVPISNHLYFYWYRQILGQKVEFLVSFYNNEISEKSEIFDDQFSVERPDGSNFTLKIRSTKLEDSAMYFCASRAGEKLFFGSGTQLSVL.

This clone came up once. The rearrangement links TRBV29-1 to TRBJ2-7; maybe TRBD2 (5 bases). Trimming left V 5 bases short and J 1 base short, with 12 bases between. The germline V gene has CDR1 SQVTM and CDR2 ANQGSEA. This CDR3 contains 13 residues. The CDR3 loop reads CSVPVDSSYEQYF. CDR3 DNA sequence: TGCAGCGTTCCAGTGGACTCTTCCTACGAGCAGTACTTC.

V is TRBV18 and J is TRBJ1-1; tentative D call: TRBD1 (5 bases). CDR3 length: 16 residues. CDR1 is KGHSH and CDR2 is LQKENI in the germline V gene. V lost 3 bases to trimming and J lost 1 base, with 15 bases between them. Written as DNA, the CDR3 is TGTGCCAGCTCACCCAGGCAGGGAGGGTGGAACACTGAAGCTTTCTTT. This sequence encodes CASSPRQGGWNTEAFF.

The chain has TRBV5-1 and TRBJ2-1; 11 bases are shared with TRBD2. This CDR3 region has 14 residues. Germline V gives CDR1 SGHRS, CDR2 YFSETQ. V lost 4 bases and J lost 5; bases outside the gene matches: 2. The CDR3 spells CASSAGLADNEQFF. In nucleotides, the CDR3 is TGCGCCAGCAGCGCGGGACTAGCGGACAATGAGCAGTTCTTC.

The CDR3 DNA is TGTGCCAGCAGCTTAGTCCCGGTGCCAGGGGGTTACGAGCAGTACTTC. Translating gives CASSLVPVPGGYEQYF. V gene TRBV7-2 combines with J gene TRBJ2-7, with 7 bases identical to TRBD1. This CDR3 has 16 amino acids. With V trimmed by 1 base and J by 4 bases, 10 bases remained unmatched. The V gene's germline CDR1 is SGHTA and CDR2 FQGNSA.